This T cell receptor (beta chain) is drawn from a study of blood T cells in healthy people across ages. Every donor contributed roughly 10 milliliters of peripheral blood by blood draw. Germline loops: CDR1 WSHSY, CDR2 SAAADI. Trimming cost V 10 bases and J 3 bases; bases outside gene matches: 9. The CDR3 loop spans 13 amino acids. Combining a sample-barcoded 5' primer with a J-beta primer mix, a second PCR ran for roughly 7 to 11 cycles. In TCRdb, the 5' RACE reads were re-called with MiXCR into one record per CDR3 protein. The sample consists of hundreds of thousands of distinct CDR3 sequences, around 50% of them appearing once.

The rearrangement links TRBV10-2 to TRBJ2-7; 7 bases match TRBD2. The sample taken for sequencing was blood. This TCR was sampled from a man aged 40-49 years in good health. In DNA form, the CDR3 reads TGCGCCACCACAGCGGGATTTAACTACGAGCAGTACTTC. It encodes CATTAGFNYEQYF.